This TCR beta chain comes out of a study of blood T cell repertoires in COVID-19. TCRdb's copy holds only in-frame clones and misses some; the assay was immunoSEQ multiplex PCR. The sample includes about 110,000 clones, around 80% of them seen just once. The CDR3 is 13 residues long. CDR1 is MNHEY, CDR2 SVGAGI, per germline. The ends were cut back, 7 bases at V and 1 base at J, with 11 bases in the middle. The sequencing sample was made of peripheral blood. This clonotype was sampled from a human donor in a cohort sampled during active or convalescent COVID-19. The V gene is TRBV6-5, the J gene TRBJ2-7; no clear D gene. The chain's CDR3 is CASNSVMSYEQYF. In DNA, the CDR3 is TGTGCCAGCAACTCCGTAATGTCCTACGAGCAGTACTTC.